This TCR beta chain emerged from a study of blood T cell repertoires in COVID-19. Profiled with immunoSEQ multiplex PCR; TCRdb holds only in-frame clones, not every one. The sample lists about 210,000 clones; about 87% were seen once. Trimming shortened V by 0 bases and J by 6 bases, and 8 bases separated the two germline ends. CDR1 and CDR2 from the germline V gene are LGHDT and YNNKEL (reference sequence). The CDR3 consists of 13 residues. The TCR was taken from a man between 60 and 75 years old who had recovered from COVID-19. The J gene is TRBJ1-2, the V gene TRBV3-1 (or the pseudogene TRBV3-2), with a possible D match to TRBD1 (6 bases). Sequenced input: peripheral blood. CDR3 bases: TGTGCCAGCAGCCAAGAGGGGGCCCATGGCTACACCTTC. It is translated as CASSQEGAHGYTF.